This paragraph covers one TCR beta chain sequence. Its target is not known. This record belongs to a study of cytomegalovirus exposure and HLA in healthy donors. Notes on the study in general: Some TCR beta chains (about 170 of them) were listed as cytomegalovirus-associated.

This CDR3 has 15 residues. From germline, CDR1 is SGHRS and CDR2 YFSETQ. J lost 5 bases, V lost 0 bases, and 6 bases had no gene match. The PCR contained 60 Vbeta and 13 Jbeta primers. Sequencing used immunoSEQ multiplex PCR; TCRdb keeps in-frame clones, though not all of them. The data contain some 97,000 clones, roughly 83% of them seen just once; the ten biggest clones take up approximately 4.1%. V usage is TRBV5-1 and J usage is TRBJ2-7, with TRBD1 matching over 9 bases. The receptor was isolated from a female donor in good health and CMV-seropositive. The specimen sequenced was PBMCs. This CDR3 reads CASSLDGDRVDEQYF. The CDR3 region has the DNA TGCGCCAGCAGCTTGGATGGGGACAGGGTAGACGAGCAGTACTTC.